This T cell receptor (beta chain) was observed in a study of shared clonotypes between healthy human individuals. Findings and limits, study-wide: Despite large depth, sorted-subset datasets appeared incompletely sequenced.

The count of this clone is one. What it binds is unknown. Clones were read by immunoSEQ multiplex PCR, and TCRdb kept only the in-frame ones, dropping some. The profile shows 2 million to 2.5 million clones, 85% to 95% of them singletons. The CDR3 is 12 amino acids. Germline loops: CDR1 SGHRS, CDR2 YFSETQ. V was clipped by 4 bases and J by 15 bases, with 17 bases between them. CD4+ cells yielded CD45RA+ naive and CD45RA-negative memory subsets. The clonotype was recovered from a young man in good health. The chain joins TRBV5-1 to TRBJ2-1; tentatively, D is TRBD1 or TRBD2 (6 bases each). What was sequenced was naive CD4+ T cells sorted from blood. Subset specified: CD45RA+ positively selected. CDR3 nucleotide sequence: TGCGCCAGCAGCCCGGGGGCCGGCGATCGGTTCTTC. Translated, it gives CASSPGAGDRFF. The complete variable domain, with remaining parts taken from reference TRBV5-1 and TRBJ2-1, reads KAGVTQTPRYLIKTRGQQVTLSCSPISGHRSVSWYQQTPGQGLQFLFEYFSETQRNKGNFPGRFSGRQFSNSRSEMNVSTLELGDSALYLCASSPGAGDRFFGPGTRLTVL.